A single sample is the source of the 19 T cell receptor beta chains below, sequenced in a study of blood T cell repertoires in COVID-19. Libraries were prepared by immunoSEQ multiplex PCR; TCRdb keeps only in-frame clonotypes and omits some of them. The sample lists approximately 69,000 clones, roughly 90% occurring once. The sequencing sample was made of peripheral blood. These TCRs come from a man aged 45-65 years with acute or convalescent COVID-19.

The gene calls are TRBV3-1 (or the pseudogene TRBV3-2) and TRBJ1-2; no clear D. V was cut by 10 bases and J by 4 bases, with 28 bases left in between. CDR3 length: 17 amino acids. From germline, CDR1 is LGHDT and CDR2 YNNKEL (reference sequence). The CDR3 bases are TGTGCCAAGCCAACCCTTTATGCCGTCTCCCGCGTCTATGGCTACACCTTC. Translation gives CAKPTLYAVSRVYGYTF.

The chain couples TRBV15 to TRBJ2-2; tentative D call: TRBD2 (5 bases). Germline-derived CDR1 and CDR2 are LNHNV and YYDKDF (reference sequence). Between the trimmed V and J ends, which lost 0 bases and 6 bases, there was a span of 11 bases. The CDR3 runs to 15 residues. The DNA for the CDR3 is TGTGCCACCAGCAGAGATGTTGCCGGGGCCGGGGAGCTGTTTTTT. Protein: CATSRDVAGAGELFF.

CDR3 sequence reads: CSVVRGGFYEQYF. For the CDR3, the DNA is TGCAGCGTTGTGAGGGGAGGATTTTACGAGCAGTACTTC. This chain uses TRBV29-1 with TRBJ2-7; D possibly corresponds to TRBD2 (6 bases). The CDR3 runs 13 residues. The germline gives CDR1 SQVTM, CDR2 ANQGSEA. Trimming stripped 4 bases from V and 4 bases from J, with 14 bases between.

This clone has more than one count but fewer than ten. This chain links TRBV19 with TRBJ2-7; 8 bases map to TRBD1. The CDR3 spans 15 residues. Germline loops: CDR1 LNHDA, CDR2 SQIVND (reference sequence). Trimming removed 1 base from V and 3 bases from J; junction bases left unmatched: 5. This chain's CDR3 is CASSIVGQGNYEQYF. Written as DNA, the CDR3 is TGTGCCAGTAGTATAGTAGGACAGGGAAACTACGAGCAGTACTTC.

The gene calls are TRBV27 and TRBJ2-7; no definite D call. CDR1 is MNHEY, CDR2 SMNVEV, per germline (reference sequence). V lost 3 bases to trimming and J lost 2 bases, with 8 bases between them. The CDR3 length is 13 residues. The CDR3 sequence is CASSFGLTYEQYF. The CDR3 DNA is TGTGCCAGCAGTTTTGGCTTGACCTACGAGCAGTACTTC.

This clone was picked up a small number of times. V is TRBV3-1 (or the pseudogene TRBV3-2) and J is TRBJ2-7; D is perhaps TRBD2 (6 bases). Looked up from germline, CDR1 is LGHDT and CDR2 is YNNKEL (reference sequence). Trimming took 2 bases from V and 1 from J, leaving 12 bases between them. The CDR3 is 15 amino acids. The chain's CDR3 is CASSQIGGGSYEQYF. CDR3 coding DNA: TGTGCCAGCAGCCAAATAGGAGGAGGGTCCTACGAGCAGTACTTC.

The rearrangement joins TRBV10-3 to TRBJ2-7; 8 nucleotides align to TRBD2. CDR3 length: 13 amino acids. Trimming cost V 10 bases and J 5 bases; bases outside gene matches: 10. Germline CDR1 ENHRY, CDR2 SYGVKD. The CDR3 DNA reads TGTGCCACCTGGACTAGCAGGTCCCACGAGCAGTACTTC. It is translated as CATWTSRSHEQYF.

The CDR3 DNA sequence: TGTGCCAGCAGCCCCTTCCGCGGGTACGAGCAGTACTTC. It encodes CASSPFRGYEQYF. The chain combines TRBV11-2 with TRBJ2-7, with a weak D call TRBD2 (5 bases). V was cut by 5 bases and J by 4 bases, with 12 bases left in between. Germline V gene lookup returns CDR1 SGHAT and CDR2 FQNNGV. The CDR3 has 13 residues.

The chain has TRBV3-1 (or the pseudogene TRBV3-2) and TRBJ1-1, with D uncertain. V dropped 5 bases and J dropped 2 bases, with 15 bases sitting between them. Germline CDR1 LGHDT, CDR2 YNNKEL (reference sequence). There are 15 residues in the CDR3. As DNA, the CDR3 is TGTGCCAGCAGCGACTCGAGGGCGCAAAACACTGAAGCTTTCTTT. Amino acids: CASSDSRAQNTEAFF.

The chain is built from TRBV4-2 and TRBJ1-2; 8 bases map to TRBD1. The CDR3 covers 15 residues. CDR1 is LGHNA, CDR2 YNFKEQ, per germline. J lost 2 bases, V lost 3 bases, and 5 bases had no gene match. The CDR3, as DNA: TGTGCCAGCAGCCATGGACAGGGCCAGAACTATGGCTACACCTTC. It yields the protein CASSHGQGQNYGYTF.

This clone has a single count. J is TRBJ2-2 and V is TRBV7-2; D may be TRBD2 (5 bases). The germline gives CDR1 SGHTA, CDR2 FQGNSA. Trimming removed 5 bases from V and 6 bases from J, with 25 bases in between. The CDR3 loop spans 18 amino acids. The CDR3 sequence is CASSPLAAAGVRPGELFF. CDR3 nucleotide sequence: TGTGCCAGCAGCCCCCTAGCCGCCGCTGGGGTTAGGCCCGGGGAGCTGTTTTTT.

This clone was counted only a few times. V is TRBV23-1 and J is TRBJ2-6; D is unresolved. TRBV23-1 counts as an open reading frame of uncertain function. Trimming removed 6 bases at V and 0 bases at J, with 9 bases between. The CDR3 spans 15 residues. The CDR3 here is CASSRFFSGANVLTF. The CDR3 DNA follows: TGCGCCAGCAGCCGGTTCTTCTCTGGGGCCAACGTCCTGACTTTC.

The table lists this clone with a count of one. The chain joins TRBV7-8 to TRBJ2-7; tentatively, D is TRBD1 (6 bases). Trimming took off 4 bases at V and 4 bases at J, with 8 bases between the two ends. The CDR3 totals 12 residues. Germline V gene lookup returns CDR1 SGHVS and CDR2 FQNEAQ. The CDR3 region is CASSYQGYEQYF. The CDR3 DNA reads TGTGCCAGCAGCTACCAGGGGTACGAGCAGTACTTC.

DNA for the CDR3: TGTGCCAGCAGTGATACAGGGAGTCTATACTATGGCTACACCTTC. Residues: CASSDTGSLYYGYTF. The chain has TRBV6-1 and TRBJ1-2, with D maybe TRBD1 (6 bases). There are 15 residues in the CDR3. Germline loops: CDR1 MNHNS, CDR2 SASEGT. The V end was cut by 3 bases, the J end by 3 bases, with 14 bases between.

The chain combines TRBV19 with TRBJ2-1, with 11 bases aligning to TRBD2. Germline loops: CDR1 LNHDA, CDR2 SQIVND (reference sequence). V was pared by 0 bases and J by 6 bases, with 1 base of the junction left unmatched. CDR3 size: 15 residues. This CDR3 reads CASSIEGLAGNEQFF. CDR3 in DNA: TGTGCCAGTAGTATAGAAGGACTAGCGGGCAATGAGCAGTTCTTC. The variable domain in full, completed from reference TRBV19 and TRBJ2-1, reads DGGITQSPKYLFRKEGQNVTLSCEQNLNHDAMYWYRQDPGQGLRLIYYSQIVNDFQKGDIAEGYSVSREKKESFPLTVTSAQKNPTAFYLCASSIEGLAGNEQFFGPGTRLTVL.

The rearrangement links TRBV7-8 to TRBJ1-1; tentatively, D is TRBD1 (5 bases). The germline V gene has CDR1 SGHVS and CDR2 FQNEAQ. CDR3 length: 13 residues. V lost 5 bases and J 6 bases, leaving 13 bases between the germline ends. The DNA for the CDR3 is TGTGCCAGCAGCCCGCGGACATGGGCTGAAGCTTTCTTT. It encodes CASSPRTWAEAFF.

The CDR3 DNA reads as TGTGCCTGGACCCTACCCCAGGGTTACAGGGCCATTAACTATGGCTACACCTTC. Protein product: CAWTLPQGYRAINYGYTF. The chain couples TRBV30 to TRBJ1-2; tentatively, D is TRBD1 (6 bases). CDR3 length: 18 amino acids. V lost 4 bases and J 1 base, leaving 25 bases between the germline ends. From germline, CDR1 is GTSNPN and CDR2 SVGIG (reference sequence).

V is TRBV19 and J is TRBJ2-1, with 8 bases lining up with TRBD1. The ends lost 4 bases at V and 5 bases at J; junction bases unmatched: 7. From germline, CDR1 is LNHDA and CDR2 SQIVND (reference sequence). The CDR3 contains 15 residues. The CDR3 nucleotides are TGTGCCAGTAGTACTTTGGGACAGGCCCACAATGAGCAGTTCTTC. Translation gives CASSTLGQAHNEQFF. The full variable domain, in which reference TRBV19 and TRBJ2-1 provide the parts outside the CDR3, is DGGITQSPKYLFRKEGQNVTLSCEQNLNHDAMYWYRQDPGQGLRLIYYSQIVNDFQKGDIAEGYSVSREKKESFPLTVTSAQKNPTAFYLCASSTLGQAHNEQFFGPGTRLTVL.

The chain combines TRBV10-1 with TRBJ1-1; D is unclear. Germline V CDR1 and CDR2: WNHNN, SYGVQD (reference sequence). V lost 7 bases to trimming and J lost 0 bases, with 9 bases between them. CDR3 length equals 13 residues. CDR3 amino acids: CASKGGLNTEAFF. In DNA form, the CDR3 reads TGCGCCAGCAAGGGCGGGTTGAACACTGAAGCTTTCTTT.